The 19 T cell receptor beta chains in this list originate from one sample, sequenced in a study of shared clonotypes between healthy human individuals. Cells designated naive CD8 were CD45RO-negative and were positively selected for CCR7, with terminally differentiated effector memory CD45RA+ cells excluded. Measured with immunoSEQ multiplex PCR; TCRdb has only the in-frame clones, and not every one. This repertoire shows 550,000 to 750,000 clones, approximately 90% found once; its top ten account for more than 20%. The specimen sequenced was naive CD8+ T cells sorted from blood. These receptors were taken from a man younger than 45 in good health.

This chain uses TRBV7-9 with TRBJ1-3, with D unclear. This CDR3 has 14 residues. Trimming took off 5 bases at V and 5 bases at J, with 13 bases between the two ends. Germline lookup yields CDR1 SEHNR and CDR2 FQNEAQ (reference sequence). Here the CDR3 DNA reads TGTGCCAGCAGCCCCCAGGAGGAAAGAAACACCATATATTTT. This codes for CASSPQEERNTIYF. Together with reference TRBV7-9 and TRBJ1-3, the CDR3 gives the full variable domain: DTGVSQNPRHKITKRGQNVTFRCDPISEHNRLYWYRQTLGQGPEFLTYFQNEAQLEKSRLLSDRFSAERPKGSFSTLEIQRTEQGDSAMYLCASSPQEERNTIYFGEGSWLTVV.

The chain recombines TRBV6-5 with TRBJ2-3; D gene uncertain. Deletions cut 1 base from V and 2 bases from J, with 10 bases between. The CDR3 contains 15 residues. Germline loops: CDR1 MNHEY, CDR2 SVGAGI. The CDR3 spells CASSYFRGTTDTQYF. CDR3 in DNA: TGTGCCAGCAGTTACTTTCGAGGAACCACAGATACGCAGTATTTT.

The rearrangement uses TRBV2 and TRBJ1-1; 10 bases align to TRBD1. The CDR3 is 17 residues long. The germline V gene has CDR1 SNHLY and CDR2 FYNNEI. V gave up 2 bases and J gave up 0 bases; unmatched junction bases: 6. The CDR3 is CASSEWTGGWVNTEAFF. The CDR3 coding sequence is TGTGCCAGCAGTGAATGGACAGGGGGGTGGGTGAACACTGAAGCTTTCTTT.

This rearrangement joins TRBV12-5 to TRBJ2-1; no reliable D call. This CDR3 region has 15 residues. Trimming cost V 7 bases and J 2 bases, with 15 bases left between them. Per germline, CDR1 LGHNT and CDR2 FRNRAP. CDR3 protein: CASAHSSLTYNEQFF. As DNA, the CDR3 is TGTGCTAGTGCCCACAGCAGCTTAACCTACAATGAGCAGTTCTTC.

The CDR3 sequence: CASSEGGLGEYQETQYF. CDR3 sequence (DNA): TGTGCCAGCAGTGAGGGAGGGCTAGGGGAGTACCAAGAGACCCAGTACTTC. This chain uses TRBV2 with TRBJ2-5, with 7 bases that match TRBD2. This CDR3 has 17 residues. Germline CDR1 SNHLY, CDR2 FYNNEI. V was clipped by 3 bases and J by 0 bases; unmatched bases: 10.

The V and J genes are TRBV9 and TRBJ1-1; D unclear. Trimming removed 4 bases from V and 4 bases from J, with 23 bases in between. The CDR3 has 17 residues. Germline V lookup: CDR1 SGDLS, CDR2 YYNGEE. In DNA, the CDR3 is TGTGCCAGCAGCCCCCCCGGGGAGACGTCTCCTGCCACTGAAGCTTTCTTT. Translated: CASSPPGETSPATEAFF.

This clone appeared once. V and J are TRBV6-7 and TRBJ2-7; possibly TRBD2 for D (5 bases). TRBV6-7 is flagged as an ORF with uncertain function. The V end was cut by 6 bases, the J end by 3 bases, with 21 bases between. CDR3 length: 16 amino acids. CDR3 amino acids: CASSLAGRKGIYEQYF. The DNA for the CDR3 is TGTGCCAGCAGCCTAGCCGGACGCAAGGGCATCTACGAGCAGTACTTC.

This clone showed up just a few times. The chain couples TRBV27 to TRBJ2-7, with D unresolved. Trimming took off 8 bases at V and 4 bases at J, with 6 bases between the two ends. This CDR3 comprises 10 residues. The germline gives CDR1 MNHEY, CDR2 SMNVEV (reference sequence). As DNA, the CDR3 is TGTGCCAGCGGCAGATACGAGCAGTACTTC. Amino acids: CASGRYEQYF.

The rearrangement joins TRBV5-1 to TRBJ2-1; the D gene could be TRBD1 or TRBD2 (5 bases each). The V end lost 4 bases, the J end lost 0 bases, and 14 bases lay between the germline ends. Germline V lookup: CDR1 SGHRS, CDR2 YFSETQ. The CDR3 is 16 amino acids. The chain's CDR3 is CASSLYSGSSYNEQFF. The CDR3 bases are TGCGCCAGCAGCCTTTACTCAGGGAGCTCCTACAATGAGCAGTTCTTC.

The chain couples TRBV7-2 to TRBJ2-1; weak D call: TRBD2 (6 bases). V shed 3 bases and J shed 8 bases, with 17 bases lying between them. Germline CDR1 is SGHTA and CDR2 is FQGNSA. The CDR3 contains 15 residues. In DNA form, the CDR3 reads TGTGCCAGCAGCTTGTCACCGGGAGCAGGATATGAGCAGTTCTTC. Its protein is CASSLSPGAGYEQFF.

The V call is TRBV6-8, the J call TRBJ2-5, with a possible D match to TRBD2 (7 bases). CDR3 size: 14 residues. Trimming removed 2 bases from V and 7 bases from J, with 14 bases in between. Per the germline V gene, CDR1 is MNHGY and CDR2 is SAAAGT. The CDR3: CASSYAGLGGTQYF. CDR3 DNA: TGTGCCAGCAGTTACGCCGGACTAGGGGGGACCCAGTACTTC.

J is TRBJ2-1 and V is TRBV5-6, with 8 bases identical to TRBD2. Germline assignment: CDR1 SGHDT and CDR2 YYEEEE. J lost 8 bases, V lost 4 bases, and 5 bases had no gene match. There are 13 residues in the CDR3. The CDR3: CASSGGLVDEQFF. The CDR3 DNA is TGTGCCAGCAGCGGGGGACTAGTCGATGAGCAGTTCTTC.

In nucleotides, the CDR3 is TGCGCCAGCTTAGGGACCCTGAACACTGAAGCTTTCTTT. Protein: CASLGTLNTEAFF. The V gene is TRBV4-1, the J gene TRBJ1-1; possibly TRBD1 for D (5 bases). The V gene lost 8 bases and the J gene lost 0 bases, with 10 bases spanning the gap. The germline V gene encodes CDR1 MGHRA and CDR2 YSYEKL. The CDR3 covers 13 residues.

The chain couples TRBV29-1 to TRBJ2-1, with 9 nucleotides matching TRBD2. The CDR3 is made up of 18 amino acids. Per the germline V gene, CDR1 is SQVTM and CDR2 is ANQGSEA. V was clipped by 2 bases and J by 1 base; unmatched bases: 12. The CDR3 sequence is CSVEWVLAGPGSYNEQFF. In DNA form, the CDR3 reads TGCAGCGTTGAATGGGTTCTAGCGGGACCGGGGTCCTACAATGAGCAGTTCTTC.

The J gene is TRBJ1-1, the V gene TRBV9, with TRBD1 identical over 10 bases. Germline loops: CDR1 SGDLS, CDR2 YYNGEE. CDR3 length equals 14 residues. V lost 0 bases to trimming and J lost 7 bases; unmatched junction nucleotides: 3. The CDR3: CASSVGGQGFEAFF. The DNA for the CDR3 is TGTGCCAGCAGCGTAGGGGGACAGGGGTTTGAAGCTTTCTTT.

The chain uses TRBV7-3 and TRBJ2-7; D ambiguous. CDR1 is SGHTA, CDR2 FQGTGA, per germline. The CDR3 consists of 13 residues. The V end lost 5 bases, the J end lost 4 bases, and 12 bases lay between the germline ends. This CDR3 is CASSEGLGYEQYF. CDR3 coding DNA: TGTGCCAGCAGCGAAGGTTTGGGTTACGAGCAGTACTTC. The variable domain in full, with the rest retrieved from reference TRBV7-3 and TRBJ2-7, is GAGVSQTPSNKVTEKGKYVELRCDPISGHTALYWYRQSLGQGPEFLIYFQGTGAADDSGLPNDRFFAVRPEGSVSTLKIQRTERGDSAVYLCASSEGLGYEQYFGPGTRLTVT.

This chain connects TRBV6-6 to TRBJ2-1; D is possibly TRBD2 (6 bases). Looked up from germline, CDR1 is MNHNY and CDR2 is SVGAGI (reference sequence). The CDR3 has 16 amino acids. V lost 6 bases to trimming and J lost 7 bases, with 22 bases between them. As DNA, the CDR3 is TGTGCCAGCAGGTTGGGTGGCCCTGGTGGGGGGAATGAGCAGTTCTTC. It specifies CASRLGGPGGGNEQFF.

The CDR3, as DNA: TGTGCCAGCAGTTACTCCCCGCTAGGAGGGCGAGGCTACACCTTC. It codes for CASSYSPLGGRGYTF. The genes are TRBV6-6 and TRBJ1-2, with D unresolved. The germline V and J ends were trimmed by 0 bases and 8 bases, with 16 bases remaining between them. CDR3 length equals 15 residues. From germline, CDR1 is MNHNY and CDR2 SVGAGI (reference sequence).

V is TRBV4-1 and J is TRBJ2-2, with D perhaps matching TRBD2 (5 bases). The CDR3 is made up of 14 amino acids. Deletions cut 1 base from V and 6 bases from J, with 9 bases between. CDR1 and CDR2 (germline): MGHRA, YSYEKL. CDR3 sequence: CASSQAGWAGELFF. DNA of the CDR3: TGCGCCAGCAGCCAAGCGGGGTGGGCCGGGGAGCTGTTTTTT.